This TCR beta chain comes out of a study of technical replicates of blood from a handful of donors. Assay: immunoSEQ multiplex PCR; the TCRdb copy retains only in-frame clones and omits some. The data contain under 80,000 clones, 75% to 95% of them singletons. This clone was seen only once. V dropped 4 bases and J dropped 0 bases, with 8 bases sitting between them. From germline, CDR1 is MGHRA and CDR2 YSYEKL. The CDR3 is made up of 14 amino acids. This clonotype originated in a human donor in good health. Some clones in this sample may be carry-over from other donors' samples. Material for sequencing was T cells isolated from PBMCs. The chain has TRBV4-1 and TRBJ2-3; D is uncertain. This chain's CDR3 is CASSRLVSTDTQYF. For the CDR3, the DNA is TGCGCCAGCAGCCGACTGGTTAGCACAGATACGCAGTATTTT.